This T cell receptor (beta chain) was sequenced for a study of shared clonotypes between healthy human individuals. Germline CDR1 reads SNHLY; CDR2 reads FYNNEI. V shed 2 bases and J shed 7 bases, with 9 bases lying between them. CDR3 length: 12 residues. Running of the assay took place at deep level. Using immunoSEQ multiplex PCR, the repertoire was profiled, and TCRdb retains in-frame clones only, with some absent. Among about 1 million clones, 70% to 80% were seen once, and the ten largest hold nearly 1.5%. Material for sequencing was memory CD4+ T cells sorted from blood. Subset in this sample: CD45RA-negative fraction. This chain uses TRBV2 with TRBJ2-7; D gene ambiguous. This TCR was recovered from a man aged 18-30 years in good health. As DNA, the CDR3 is TGTGCCAGCAGTGAACTCACAGAAGAGCAGTACTTC. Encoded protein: CASSELTEEQYF. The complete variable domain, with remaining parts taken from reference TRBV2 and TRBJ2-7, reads EPEVTQTPSHQVTQMGQEVILRCVPISNHLYFYWYRQILGQKVEFLVSFYNNEISEKSEIFDDQFSVERPDGSNFTLKIRSTKLEDSAMYFCASSELTEEQYFGPGTRLTVT.